Here is one T cell receptor (beta chain) with its context. This clone was recorded once. What antigen it recognizes has not been identified. It has no much larger one-base neighbor in the sample; base qualities were not kept. Receptors were amplified or captured by the immunoSEQ multiplex PCR assay. In its TCRdb copy, this immuneACCESS table keeps in-frame sequences only and misses some clones. Where compared with another copy, unresolved V genes explain less than half of these, and the others have no known cause. Counted in this sample were 68,000 or so clones; roughly 90% of them appeared once. Jointly, the top ten make up 2.9% of the sample. The data stem from a study of T cells after somatic rescue of genetic block (dated by TCRdb to 2018 to 2020). The study in broad terms: What the study looked at was long-term robustness, specifically in a T-cell system that came about through somatic rescue of a genetic block in T-cell development.

The CDR3 contains 13 residues, cysteine and phenylalanine counted. This entry keeps only the CDR3 DNA: 39 bases, framed from base 1. Cut back by 3 bases and 9 bases, the V and J ends lie 17 bases apart. CDR1 and CDR2, looked up from the germline V gene (reference sequence), are GTSNPN and SVGIG. The sequence is built from TRBV30 and TRBJ1-2; there is no confident call for the D gene. This clonotype was obtained from a man aged 40-50 years. The sequenced material came from peripheral blood mononuclear cells (PBMCs). The sequenced DNA: TGTGCCTGGAGCCCAGCCGTGGTCGGTAGCTACACCTTC. Translation gives CAWSPAVVGSYTF.